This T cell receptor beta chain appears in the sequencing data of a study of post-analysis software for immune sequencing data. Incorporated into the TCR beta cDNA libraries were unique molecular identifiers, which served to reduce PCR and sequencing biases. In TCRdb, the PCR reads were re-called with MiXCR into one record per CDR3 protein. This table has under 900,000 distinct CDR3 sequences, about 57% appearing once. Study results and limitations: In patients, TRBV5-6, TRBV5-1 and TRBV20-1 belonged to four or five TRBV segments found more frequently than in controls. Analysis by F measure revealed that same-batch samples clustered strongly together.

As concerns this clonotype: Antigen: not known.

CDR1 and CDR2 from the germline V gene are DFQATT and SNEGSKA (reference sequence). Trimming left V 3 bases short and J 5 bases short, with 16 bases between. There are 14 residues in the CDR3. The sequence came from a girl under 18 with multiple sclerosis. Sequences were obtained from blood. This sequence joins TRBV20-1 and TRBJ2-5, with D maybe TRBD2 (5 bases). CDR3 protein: CSARRAPLGETQYF. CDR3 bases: TGCAGTGCTAGGAGGGCCCCCTTGGGGGAGACCCAGTACTTC.